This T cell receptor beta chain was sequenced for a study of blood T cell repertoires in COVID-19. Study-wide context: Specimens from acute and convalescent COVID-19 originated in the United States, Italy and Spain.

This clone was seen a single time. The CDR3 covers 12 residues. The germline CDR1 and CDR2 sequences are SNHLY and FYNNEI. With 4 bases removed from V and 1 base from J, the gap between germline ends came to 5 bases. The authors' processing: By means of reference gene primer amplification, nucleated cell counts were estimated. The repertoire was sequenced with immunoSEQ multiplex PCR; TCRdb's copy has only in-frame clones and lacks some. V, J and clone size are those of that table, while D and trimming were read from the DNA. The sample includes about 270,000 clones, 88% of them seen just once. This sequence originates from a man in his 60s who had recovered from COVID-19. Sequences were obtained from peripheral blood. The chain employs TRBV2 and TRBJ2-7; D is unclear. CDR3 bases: TGTGCCAGCAGTGCGCAGTCCTACGAGCAGTACTTC. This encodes CASSAQSYEQYF.